This section outlines one TCR beta chain sequence together with its context. Its cognate antigen is unknown. From germline, CDR1 is MNHEY and CDR2 SVGAGI. V lost 2 bases, J lost 8 bases, and 13 bases lay in between. CDR3 length: 15 amino acids. Here immunoSEQ multiplex PCR was the method, and the copy in TCRdb shows in-frame clones only, minus some. The repertoire has 140,000 to 150,000 clones, roughly 86% of them found once; the top ten carry approximately 5%. The sample is drawn from a study of T cell responses to AZD1222 COVID-19 vaccine. General study findings and limits: Donors skewed white British and female; clonal diversity was possibly underestimated.

The sample was peripheral blood, taken 28 days after the second AZD1222 dose. This clonotype was sampled from an adult who received the AZD1222 COVID-19 vaccine. The chain is built from TRBV6-5 and TRBJ1-6, with a tentative D call TRBD1 (5 bases). CDR3 sequence (DNA): TGTGCCAGCAGTTACGCGGGACTTCTCTATTCACCCCTCCACTTT. Translated: CASSYAGLLYSPLHF.